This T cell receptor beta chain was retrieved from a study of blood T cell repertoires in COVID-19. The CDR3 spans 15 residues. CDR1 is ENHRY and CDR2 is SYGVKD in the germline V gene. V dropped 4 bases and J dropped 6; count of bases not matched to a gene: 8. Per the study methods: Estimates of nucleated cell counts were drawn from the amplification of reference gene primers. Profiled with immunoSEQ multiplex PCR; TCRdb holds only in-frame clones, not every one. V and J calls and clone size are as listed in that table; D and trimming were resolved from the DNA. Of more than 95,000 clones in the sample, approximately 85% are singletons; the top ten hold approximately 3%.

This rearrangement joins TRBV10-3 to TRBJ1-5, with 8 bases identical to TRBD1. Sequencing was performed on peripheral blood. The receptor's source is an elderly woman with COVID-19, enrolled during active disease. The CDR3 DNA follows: TGTGCCATCAGTGCCGGACAGGGAGGAGGTCAGCCCCAGCATTTT. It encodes CAISAGQGGGQPQHF.